This T cell receptor beta chain was sequenced during a study of neurological immune-mediated disorders. In its sample, this clonotype was seen many times. The antigen remains undetermined. This CDR3 has 15 amino acids. Germline lookup yields CDR1 DFQATT and CDR2 SNEGSKA (reference sequence). Trimming took 5 bases from V and 5 from J; bases not matched to a gene: 14. Whole-study findings and limits: TCR clonal expansion peaked in HTLV-1-associated myelopathy patients and was lowest in multiple sclerosis patients.

TCRdb recomputed calls from the 5' RACE reads with MiXCR, one row per CDR3 protein. This sample carries about 70,000 distinct CDR3 sequences, roughly 3% of them seen once, and the ten largest clones take 4% to 6.5%. V usage is TRBV20-1 and J usage is TRBJ2-5; 7 positions agree with TRBD2. Input material: PBMCs. The receptor was isolated from a woman aged 45-65 years with multiple sclerosis. The CDR3 coding sequence is TGCAGTGCTCGACCATCCCGACTAGCTAGGGAGACCCAGTACTTC. It is translated as CSARPSRLARETQYF.